This T cell receptor (beta chain) is drawn from a study of read filtering for tumor transcriptome and immune sequencing. Molecular barcoded adaptors covering alpha/delta and beta/gamma chains were used on 400 to 450 ng RNA. TCRdb re-called the reads with MiXCR, one entry per CDR3 protein. Of tens of thousands of distinct CDR3 sequences listed, roughly 19% are singletons. On this clonotype itself: A much more abundant neighbour one base away suggests this may be a read error.

The germline gives CDR1 MNHNY, CDR2 SVGAGI (reference sequence). The CDR3 extends over 14 amino acids. Every patient had bone marrow sampled while the disease was active. This rearrangement joins TRBV6-6 to TRBJ2-1; TRBD1 might be the D (6 bases). The TCR sequence derives from a donor at least 40 years old with multiple myeloma. Sequenced material: a population of CD138-negative cells sorted from bone marrow. CDR3 sequence: CASSPNRANNERFF. CDR3 DNA sequence: TGTGCCAGCAGTCCAAACAGGGCCAACAATGAGCGGTTCTTC.